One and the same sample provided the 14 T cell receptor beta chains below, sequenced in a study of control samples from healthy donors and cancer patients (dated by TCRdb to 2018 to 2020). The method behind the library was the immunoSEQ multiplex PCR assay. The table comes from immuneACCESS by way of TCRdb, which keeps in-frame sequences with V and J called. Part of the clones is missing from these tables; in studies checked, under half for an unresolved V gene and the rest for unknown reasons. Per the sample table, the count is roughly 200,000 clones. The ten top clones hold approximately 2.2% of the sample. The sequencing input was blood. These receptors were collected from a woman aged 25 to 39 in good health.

The CDR3 DNA reads TGCGCCAGCAGCCAAGTGGCCAGCTCCTACGAGCAGTACTTC. Amino acid sequence: CASSQVASSYEQYF. This rearrangement joins TRBV4-3 to TRBJ2-7, with D unclear. V dropped 1 base and J dropped 0 bases, with 7 bases sitting between them. Germline V gene sequence: CDR1 LGHNA, CDR2 YSLEER. This CDR3 contains 14 residues.

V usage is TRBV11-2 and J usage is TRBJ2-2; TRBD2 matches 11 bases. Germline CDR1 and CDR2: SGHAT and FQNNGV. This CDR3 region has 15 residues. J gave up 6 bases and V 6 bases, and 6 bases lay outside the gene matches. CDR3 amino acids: CASSGLAGLSGELFF. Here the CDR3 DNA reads TGTGCCAGCAGTGGACTAGCGGGTTTGTCCGGGGAGCTGTTTTTT. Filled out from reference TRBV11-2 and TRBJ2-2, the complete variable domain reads EAGVAQSPRYKIIEKRQSVAFWCNPISGHATLYWYQQILGQGPKLLIQFQNNGVVDDSQLPKDRFSAERLKGVDSTLKIQPAKLEDSAVYLCASSGLAGLSGELFFGEGSRLTVL.

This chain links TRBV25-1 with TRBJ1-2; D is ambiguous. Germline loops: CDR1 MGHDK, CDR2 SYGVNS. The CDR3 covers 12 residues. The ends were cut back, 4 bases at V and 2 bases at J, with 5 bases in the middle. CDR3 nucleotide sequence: TGTGCCAGCAGTGCTGGGAACTATGGCTACACCTTC. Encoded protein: CASSAGNYGYTF.

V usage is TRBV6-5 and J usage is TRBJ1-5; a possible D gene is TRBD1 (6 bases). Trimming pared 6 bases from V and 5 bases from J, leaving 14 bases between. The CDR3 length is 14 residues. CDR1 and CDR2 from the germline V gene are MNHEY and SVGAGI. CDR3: CASSGRGGDQPQHF. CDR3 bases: TGTGCCAGCAGCGGGAGGGGGGGAGATCAGCCCCAGCATTTT.

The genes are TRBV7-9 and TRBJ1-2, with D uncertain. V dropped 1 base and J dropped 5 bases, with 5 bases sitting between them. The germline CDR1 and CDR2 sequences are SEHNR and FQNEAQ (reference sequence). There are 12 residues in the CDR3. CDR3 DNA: TGTGCCAGCAGCTTAGAACTTTATGGCTACACCTTC. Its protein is CASSLELYGYTF.

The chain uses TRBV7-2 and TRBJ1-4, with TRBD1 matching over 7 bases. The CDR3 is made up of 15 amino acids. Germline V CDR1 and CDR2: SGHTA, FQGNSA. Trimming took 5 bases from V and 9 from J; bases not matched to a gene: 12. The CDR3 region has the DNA TGTGCCAGCAGCGCACAGGGGAGATTAGTGAAAAAACTGTTTTTT. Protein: CASSAQGRLVKKLFF.

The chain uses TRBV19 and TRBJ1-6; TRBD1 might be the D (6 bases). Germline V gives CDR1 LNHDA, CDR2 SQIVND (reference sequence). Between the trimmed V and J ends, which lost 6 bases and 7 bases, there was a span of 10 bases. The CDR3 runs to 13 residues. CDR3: CASSFTGNSPLHF. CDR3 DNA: TGTGCCAGTAGCTTTACAGGGAATTCACCCCTCCACTTT.

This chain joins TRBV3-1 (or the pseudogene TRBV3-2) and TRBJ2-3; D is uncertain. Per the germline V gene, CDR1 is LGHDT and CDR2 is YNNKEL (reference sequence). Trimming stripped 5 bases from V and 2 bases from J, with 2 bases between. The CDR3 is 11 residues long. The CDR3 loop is CASSSTDTQYF. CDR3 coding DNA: TGTGCCAGCAGCTCCACAGATACGCAGTATTTT.

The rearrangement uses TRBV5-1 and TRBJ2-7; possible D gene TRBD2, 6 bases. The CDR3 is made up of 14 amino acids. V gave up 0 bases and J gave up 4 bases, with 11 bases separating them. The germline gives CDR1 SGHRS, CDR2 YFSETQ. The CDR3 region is CASSLVAGGYEQYF. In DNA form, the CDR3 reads TGCGCCAGCAGCTTGGTAGCCGGGGGATACGAGCAGTACTTC.

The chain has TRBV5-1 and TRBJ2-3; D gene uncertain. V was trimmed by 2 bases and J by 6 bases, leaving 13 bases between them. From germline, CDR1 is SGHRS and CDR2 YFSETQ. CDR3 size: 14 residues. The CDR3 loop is CASSFETMGDTQYF. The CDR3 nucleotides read TGCGCCAGCAGCTTTGAAACAATGGGTGATACGCAGTATTTT.

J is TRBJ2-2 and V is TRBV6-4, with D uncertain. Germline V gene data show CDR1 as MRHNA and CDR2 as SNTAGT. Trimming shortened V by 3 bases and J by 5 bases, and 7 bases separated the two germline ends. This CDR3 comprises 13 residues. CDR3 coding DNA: TGTGCCAGCAGTGAATCTGATACCGGGGAGCTGTTTTTT. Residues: CASSESDTGELFF.

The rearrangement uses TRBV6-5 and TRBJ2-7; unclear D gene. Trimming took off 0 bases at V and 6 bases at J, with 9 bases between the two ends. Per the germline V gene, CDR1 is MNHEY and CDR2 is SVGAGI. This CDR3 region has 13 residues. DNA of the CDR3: TGTGCCAGCAGTTACTCGGTGTACTCCGAGCAGTACTTC. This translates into CASSYSVYSEQYF.

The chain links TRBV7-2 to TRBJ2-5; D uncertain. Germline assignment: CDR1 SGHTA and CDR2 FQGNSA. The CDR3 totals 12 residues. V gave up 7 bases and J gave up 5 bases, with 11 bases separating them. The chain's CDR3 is CASNINRETQYF. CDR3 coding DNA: TGTGCCAGCAACATCAACCGGGAGACCCAGTACTTC.

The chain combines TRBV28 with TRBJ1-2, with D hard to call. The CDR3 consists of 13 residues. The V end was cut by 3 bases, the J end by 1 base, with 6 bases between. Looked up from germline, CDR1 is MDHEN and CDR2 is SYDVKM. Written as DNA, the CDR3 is TGTGCCAGCAGTTTCAGCCTTAACTATGGCTACACCTTC. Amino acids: CASSFSLNYGYTF.